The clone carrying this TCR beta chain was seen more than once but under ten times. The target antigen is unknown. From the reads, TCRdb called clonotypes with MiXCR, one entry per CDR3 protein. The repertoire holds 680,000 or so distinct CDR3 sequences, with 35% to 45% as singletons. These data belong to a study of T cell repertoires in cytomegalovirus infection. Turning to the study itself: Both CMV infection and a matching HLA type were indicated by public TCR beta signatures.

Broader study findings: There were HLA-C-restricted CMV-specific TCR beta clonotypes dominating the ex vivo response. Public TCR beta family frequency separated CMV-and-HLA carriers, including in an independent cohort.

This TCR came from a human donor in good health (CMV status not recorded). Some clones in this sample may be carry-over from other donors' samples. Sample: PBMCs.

This chain's CDR3 is CASSSNTRGSYTEAFF. CDR3 in DNA: TGTGCCAGCAGTTCGAACACTAGGGGGTCGTACACTGAAGCTTTCTTT. This chain joins TRBV28 and TRBJ1-1, with D perhaps matching TRBD1 (6 bases). CDR1 and CDR2 from the germline V gene are MDHEN and SYDVKM. The CDR3 totals 16 residues. V was cut by 4 bases and J by 3 bases, with 18 bases left in between.